Detailed here is one T cell receptor beta chain. The data stem from a study of blood T cell repertoires in COVID-19. Overall study: Sites across the United States, Italy and Spain contributed samples from acute and convalescent COVID-19. PBMCs, B-cell-depleted T cells, or T cells provided the cDNA or gDNA that made up the material.

Assay used: immunoSEQ multiplex PCR; TCRdb lists only in-frame clones, some missing. The data show a few hundred thousand clones, 80% to 90% seen once. CDR1 is LNHNV, CDR2 YYDKDF, per germline (reference sequence). The V and J ends lost 5 bases and 2 bases respectively, with 16 bases between them. This CDR3 is 16 amino acids long. This TCR came from a woman aged 45-60 years who had recovered from COVID-19. Sequenced sample: peripheral blood. This chain uses TRBV15 with TRBJ1-5; TRBD1 is a possible D gene (5 bases). CDR3 coding DNA: TGTGCCACCAGCGGGGGTGGAGGGATAGGCAATCAGCCCCAGCATTTT. Its protein product is CATSGGGGIGNQPQHF.